A single sample is the source of the 29 T cell receptor beta chains below, sequenced in a study of cytomegalovirus exposure and HLA in healthy donors. 60 Vbeta and 13 Jbeta primers were used in PCR. Profiled with immunoSEQ multiplex PCR; TCRdb holds only in-frame clones, not every one. In the table there are 100,000 to 150,000 clones, more than 65% of which are singletons. Sequencing was performed on PBMCs. The receptors here all came from a woman aged 40 to 50 in good health and CMV-seropositive.

The gene calls are TRBV5-1 and TRBJ2-5, with 12 bases that match TRBD2. The end of the DNA fits TRBJ2-7 better, so the J call may be wrong. Per the germline V gene, CDR1 is SGHRS and CDR2 is YFSETQ. The CDR3 is 14 residues long. The CDR3 DNA reads as TGCGCCAGCATGCTAGCGGGAGGGTTTAGCGAGCAGTACTTC. It is translated as CASMLAGGFSEQYF.

The J gene is TRBJ1-2, the V gene TRBV4-1; 7 bases are a match to TRBD1. CDR1 is MGHRA, CDR2 YSYEKL, per germline. With 1 base clipped from V and 1 base from J, the junction kept 9 bases outside the gene matches. This CDR3 region has 17 residues. CDR3 DNA: TGCGCCAGCAGCCAAGTCCCGACAGGGACGATTAACTATGGCTACACCTTC. This codes for CASSQVPTGTINYGYTF.

This chain uses TRBV7-2 with TRBJ2-7, with D possibly being TRBD2 (7 bases). Germline values: CDR1 SGHTA, CDR2 FQGNSA. The CDR3 is made up of 14 amino acids. V shed 2 bases and J shed 2 bases, with 10 bases lying between them. The CDR3 loop reads CASSLNGGPYEQYF. CDR3 DNA sequence: TGTGCCAGCAGCTTAAACGGGGGGCCCTACGAGCAGTACTTC. Complete variable domain (other parts from reference TRBV7-2 and TRBJ2-7): GAGVSQSPSNKVTEKGKDVELRCDPISGHTALYWYRQSLGQGLEFLIYFQGNSAPDKSGLPSDRFSAERTGGSVSTLTIQRTQQEDSAVYLCASSLNGGPYEQYFGPGTRLTVT.

Only a few counts were recorded for this clone. This sequence joins TRBV28 and TRBJ2-5; 10 bases agree with TRBD2. This CDR3 spans 15 amino acids. In germline, CDR1 is MDHEN, CDR2 SYDVKM. Trimming at V came to 5 bases and at J to 5 bases, leaving 8 bases not matched to a gene. CDR3 sequence: CASSPLAGGGETQYF. The CDR3, as DNA: TGTGCCAGCAGTCCATTAGCGGGAGGAGGGGAGACCCAGTACTTC. Variable domain in full (rest from reference TRBV28 and TRBJ2-5): DVKVTQSSRYLVKRTGEKVFLECVQDMDHENMFWYRQDPGLGLRLIYFSYDVKMKEKGDIPEGYSVSREKKERFSLILESASTNQTSMYLCASSPLAGGGETQYFGPGTRLLVL.

The J gene is TRBJ2-5, the V gene TRBV19, with 13 bases identical to TRBD2. This CDR3 region has 16 residues. With 5 bases clipped from V and 4 bases from J, the junction kept 7 bases outside the gene matches. Germline V gene lookup returns CDR1 LNHDA and CDR2 SQIVND (reference sequence). The chain's CDR3 is CASSQTSGRARETQYF. CDR3 DNA: TGTGCCAGTAGTCAAACTAGCGGGAGGGCCAGAGAGACCCAGTACTTC.

The chain combines TRBV5-4 with TRBJ1-5; no clear D gene. The V gene lost 1 base and the J gene lost 5 bases, with 7 bases spanning the gap. The germline V gene has CDR1 SGHNT and CDR2 YYREEE (reference sequence). CDR3 length: 13 amino acids. Written as DNA, the CDR3 is TGTGCCAGCAGCTTGCCCGGGGATCAGCCCCAGCATTTT. This codes for CASSLPGDQPQHF.

V gene TRBV2 combines with J gene TRBJ2-7, with TRBD1 matching 9 bases. The germline gives CDR1 SNHLY, CDR2 FYNNEI. The CDR3 is made up of 13 amino acids. Trimming took 8 bases from V and 3 from J; bases not matched to a gene: 5. In DNA, the CDR3 is TGTGCCAGCTCGGGACAGGGAATCTACGAGCAGTACTTC. This gives the protein CASSGQGIYEQYF. Full variable domain (outside the CDR3, taken from reference TRBV2 and TRBJ2-7): EPEVTQTPSHQVTQMGQEVILRCVPISNHLYFYWYRQILGQKVEFLVSFYNNEISEKSEIFDDQFSVERPDGSNFTLKIRSTKLEDSAMYFCASSGQGIYEQYFGPGTRLTVT.

The rearrangement uses TRBV12-5 and TRBJ2-2; 10 nucleotides match TRBD1. The CDR3 contains 15 residues. V lost 6 bases and J lost 3; bases outside the gene matches: 4. Germline CDR1 LGHNT, CDR2 FRNRAP. This CDR3 reads CASGTGTGDTGELFF. The CDR3 bases are TGTGCTAGTGGAACCGGGACAGGGGACACCGGGGAGCTGTTTTTT.

The V gene is TRBV6-5, the J gene TRBJ1-1; perhaps TRBD1 as D (5 bases). This CDR3 region has 15 residues. The germline V and J ends were trimmed by 8 bases and 2 bases, with 18 bases remaining between them. Germline-derived CDR1 and CDR2 are MNHEY and SVGAGI. The CDR3: CASGGAPGTNTEAFF. CDR3 DNA: TGTGCCAGCGGAGGGGCCCCAGGGACTAACACTGAAGCTTTCTTT.

The rearrangement joins TRBV5-1 to TRBJ2-7; a possible D gene is TRBD2 (6 bases). Germline V gives CDR1 SGHRS, CDR2 YFSETQ. Trimming removed 0 bases at V and 7 bases at J, with 11 bases between. The CDR3 is made up of 13 amino acids. CDR3 nucleotides: TGCGCCAGCAGCTTGGTGGAGGGCAGGGAGCAGTACTTC. This translates into CASSLVEGREQYF.

CDR3 region: CASSLLSGIGGVETQYF. DNA for the CDR3: TGTGCCAGCAGCTTATTATCGGGTATCGGGGGAGTAGAGACCCAGTACTTC. V gene TRBV7-9 combines with J gene TRBJ2-5; D perhaps matches TRBD2 (6 bases). This CDR3 comprises 17 residues. Germline V gene lookup returns CDR1 SEHNR and CDR2 FQNEAQ (reference sequence). Between the trimmed V and J ends, which lost 2 bases and 4 bases, there was a span of 20 bases.

The chain couples TRBV19 to TRBJ1-4; 8 bases match TRBD1. J lost 8 bases, V lost 10 bases, and 12 bases had no gene match. The germline V gene has CDR1 LNHDA and CDR2 SQIVND (reference sequence). The CDR3 totals 14 residues. CDR3 in amino acids: CATSSTGDAEKLFF. The CDR3 DNA is TGTGCCACCTCTTCGACAGGGGACGCAGAAAAACTGTTTTTT.

The CDR3 DNA is TGTGCCAGCACCATTAGGAGGGCCGGAACAGATACGCAGTATTTT. It codes for CASTIRRAGTDTQYF. The chain couples TRBV7-9 to TRBJ2-3, with TRBD2 as a possible D gene (6 bases). This CDR3 contains 15 residues. Trimming took 7 bases from V and 3 from J, leaving 17 bases between them. CDR1 SEHNR and CDR2 FQNEAQ come from the germline V gene (reference sequence).

The V and J genes are TRBV6-5 and TRBJ1-5; no clear D gene. CDR1 is MNHEY and CDR2 is SVGAGI in the germline V gene. V shed 5 bases and J shed 1 base, with 9 bases lying between them. This CDR3 has 14 amino acids. CDR3 loop: CASSPQYSNQPQHF. The CDR3 region has the DNA TGTGCCAGCAGTCCACAGTACAGCAATCAGCCCCAGCATTTT.

This chain joins TRBV7-9 and TRBJ2-5, with 9 bases aligning to TRBD2. CDR3 length: 15 amino acids. V lost 2 bases to trimming and J lost 5 bases; unmatched junction nucleotides: 6. Germline lookup yields CDR1 SEHNR and CDR2 FQNEAQ (reference sequence). CDR3 coding DNA: TGTGCCAGCAGCTTACGGCGGGAGGGCCGTGAGACCCAGTACTTC. Its protein is CASSLRREGRETQYF.

CDR3 DNA sequence: TGTGCCAGCAGCCCGTCTTTCCGGACAGTTAATGAAAAACTGTTTTTT. Translated, it gives CASSPSFRTVNEKLFF. The chain combines TRBV7-9 with TRBJ1-4; a weak D match, TRBD1 (6 bases). The germline CDR1 and CDR2 sequences are SEHNR and FQNEAQ (reference sequence). V lost 5 bases and J 4 bases, leaving 17 bases between the germline ends. This CDR3 has 16 residues.

As to this clone: It is unclear where the CDR3 begins or ends on the DNA, so no DNA is shown, and the CDR3 is as TCRdb lists it. The rearrangement uses TRBV9 and TRBJ2-1; the table's D call of TRBD2 was not tested on the DNA. Germline CDR1 SGDLS, CDR2 YYNGEE. The CDR3 extends over 13 residues, inclusive of both ends. CDR3 sequence reads: CASSVVGAGALFF.

The chain uses TRBV2 and TRBJ1-2, with 8 positions matching TRBD1. The CDR3 contains 14 residues. Germline V gene data show CDR1 as SNHLY and CDR2 as FYNNEI. Trimming at V came to 6 bases and at J to 2 bases, leaving 5 bases not matched to a gene. CDR3: CASSGQGPNYGYTF. The CDR3 coding sequence is TGTGCCAGCAGCGGACAGGGCCCAAACTATGGCTACACCTTC.

The CDR3 region has the DNA TGTGCCAGCAGCTTAGTAGCGGGAGCCCCCCACAATGAGCAGTTCTTC. This sequence encodes CASSLVAGAPHNEQFF. The chain employs TRBV7-7 and TRBJ2-1, with 9 bases that match TRBD2. Germline CDR1 SSHAT, CDR2 FNYEAQ (reference sequence). V dropped 1 base and J dropped 5; count of bases not matched to a gene: 6. This CDR3 is 16 amino acids long. The full variable domain, in which reference TRBV7-7 and TRBJ2-1 provide the parts outside the CDR3, is GAGVSQSPRYKVTKRGQDVTLRCDPISSHATLYWYQQALGQGPEFLTYFNYEAQPDKSGLPSDRFSAERPEGSISTLTIQRTEQRDSAMYRCASSLVAGAPHNEQFFGPGTRLTVL.

The chain recombines TRBV6-5 with TRBJ2-7; 9 bases match TRBD1. Trimming at V came to 8 bases and at J to 5 bases, leaving 4 bases not matched to a gene. The CDR3 runs 12 residues. CDR1 is MNHEY, CDR2 SVGAGI, per germline. The CDR3 here is CASGTGNHEQYF. The CDR3 bases are TGTGCCAGCGGGACAGGGAACCACGAGCAGTACTTC.

The chain carries TRBV28 and TRBJ2-1, with 7 nucleotides matching TRBD2. V was pared by 5 bases and J by 7 bases, with 17 bases of the junction left unmatched. Germline CDR1 is MDHEN and CDR2 is SYDVKM. The CDR3 spans 17 residues. The CDR3 is CASSLPWGGGLGNEQFF. CDR3 bases: TGTGCCAGCAGTCTACCATGGGGGGGAGGGCTGGGAAATGAGCAGTTCTTC.

This clone was seen only a few times. This rearrangement joins TRBV10-3 to TRBJ2-7; 8 bases agree with TRBD1. Germline V CDR1 and CDR2: ENHRY, SYGVKD. The CDR3 is made up of 13 amino acids. V lost 1 base and J lost 11; bases outside the gene matches: 7. The CDR3 DNA reads as TGTGCCATCAGTGAGTTCTCGCCACAGGGGGAGTACTTC. This sequence encodes CAISEFSPQGEYF.

The sample holds a few counts of this clone. The V gene is TRBV14, the J gene TRBJ1-2; D is uncertain. The germline V and J ends were trimmed by 4 bases and 8 bases, with 14 bases remaining between them. Germline CDR1 is SGHDN and CDR2 is FVKESK. The CDR3 sequence is 13 residues long. In DNA form, the CDR3 reads TGTGCCAGCAGCCCCACCGCGGCGGGAGGCTACACCTTC. Protein: CASSPTAAGGYTF.

CDR3 region: CASSELPSGTYEQYF. CDR3 bases: TGTGCCAGCAGTGAATTACCTAGCGGGACCTACGAGCAGTACTTC. The chain employs TRBV25-1 and TRBJ2-7; 9 nucleotides align to TRBD2. Germline V gives CDR1 MGHDK, CDR2 SYGVNS. CDR3 length: 15 amino acids. V lost 1 base to trimming and J lost 2 bases; unmatched junction nucleotides: 3.

The V and J genes are TRBV19 and TRBJ1-5; 8 bases match TRBD1. Germline assignment: CDR1 LNHDA and CDR2 SQIVND (reference sequence). The CDR3 runs to 12 residues. Losses at the gene ends were 9 bases for V and 14 bases for J; bases not matched to a gene: 12. Here the CDR3 DNA reads TGTGCCAGCTATGACAGGGGCGGGTTCGAGCATTTT. It yields the protein CASYDRGGFEHF.

This clone was observed a few times. The chain recombines TRBV2 with TRBJ2-7; TRBD2 matches at 7 bases. Trimming took 7 bases from V and 2 from J; bases not matched to a gene: 8. The CDR3 totals 14 residues. The germline V gene has CDR1 SNHLY and CDR2 FYNNEI. This chain's CDR3 is CASMRSGMAYEQYF. In DNA form, the CDR3 reads TGTGCCAGCATGCGAAGCGGGATGGCCTACGAGCAGTACTTC.

V usage is TRBV2 and J usage is TRBJ1-2, with D possibly being TRBD1 (6 bases). This CDR3 is 14 amino acids long. V dropped 5 bases and J dropped 4 bases, with 14 bases sitting between them. Per germline, CDR1 SNHLY and CDR2 FYNNEI. CDR3 amino acids: CASSRGRGGYGYTF. In DNA form, the CDR3 reads TGTGCCAGCAGTCGAGGAAGGGGGGGCTATGGCTACACCTTC.

The DNA for the CDR3 is TGTGCCAGCAGTTACCGGACTAGCGGGTACAATGAGCAGTTCTTC. This encodes CASSYRTSGYNEQFF. This rearrangement joins TRBV6-5 to TRBJ2-1; TRBD2 matches at 11 bases. Trimming removed 2 bases from V and 4 bases from J; junction bases left unmatched: 1. CDR1 is MNHEY and CDR2 is SVGAGI in the germline V gene. The CDR3 spans 15 residues.

This clone has only one observation. The chain couples TRBV2 to TRBJ1-5, with D uncertain. V was cut by 6 bases and J by 1 base, with 10 bases left in between. The CDR3 extends over 14 amino acids. Germline CDR1 is SNHLY and CDR2 is FYNNEI. CDR3 residues: CASRAVVSNQPQHF. The CDR3 DNA sequence: TGTGCCAGCAGAGCTGTTGTAAGCAATCAGCCCCAGCATTTT.